The clone carrying this T cell receptor (beta chain) was picked up one time. Its specificity is not known. The CDR3 is 12 amino acids. Germline V gene lookup returns CDR1 MNHEY and CDR2 SVGAGI. The V gene lost 3 bases and the J gene lost 4 bases, with 6 bases spanning the gap. The assay was immunoSEQ multiplex PCR, and TCRdb's table has in-frame clones only and misses some. The profile shows roughly 45,000 clones, more than 75% of them singletons. The data derive from a study of OX40 agonist ivuxolimab in advanced cancers. Study in general: Patients' therapy was ivuxolimab, an antibody that acts as an agonist of OX40 (CD134). General study points: Part of the nonresponder group also had normalized T-cell clonal expansion that was low. Blood T cells, both CD4+ and CD8+, expanded clonally by week 6 at 0.1 to 3.0 mg/kg.

The chain carries TRBV6-5 and TRBJ1-1; D remains unclear. This TCR was recovered from an adult with an advanced solid tumor such as melanoma, head and neck, liver or kidney cancer. Sequences were derived from CD4+ or CD8+ T cells sorted from blood, sampled in a trial of the OX40 agonist ivuxolimab. CDR3 region: CASSYAGTEAFF. In DNA, the CDR3 is TGTGCCAGCAGTTATGCGGGCACTGAAGCTTTCTTT.